The sequence of this T cell receptor (beta chain) was determined in a study of beta chain features in type 1 diabetes. Study observations and caveats: Type 1 diabetes patients had VDJ junctions that carried fewer insertions and more deletions. Researchers cautioned that cDNA sequencing could over-represent cells with high TCR expression.

The CDR3 contains 12 residues. V was trimmed by 3 bases and J by 6 bases, leaving 11 bases between them. Germline assignment: CDR1 GTSNPN and CDR2 SVGIG (reference sequence). A note on this clone: Its antigen is still unknown.

The authors reverse transcribed all of the isolated RNA, so sequencing captured expressed TCRB transcripts. The protocol was immunoSEQ multiplex PCR, while the TCRdb copy is restricted to in-frame clones and leaves out a portion. The data contain under 500,000 clones, 30% of them seen just once; the ten biggest clones take up 0.05% to 0.065%. Sorted populations all exceeded 95% purity. Material for sequencing was naive CD4+ T cells from blood. The sequence was obtained from a man between 18 and 29 years old in good health. The chain combines TRBV30 with TRBJ2-5, with D maybe TRBD2 (5 bases). The CDR3 coding sequence is TGTGCCTGGAGGCCGGGGATACAGACCCAGTACTTC. Protein product: CAWRPGIQTQYF.